Sequencing of this T cell receptor (beta chain) was carried out in a study of OX40 agonist ivuxolimab in advanced cancers. As for the study in general: Every 2 weeks, patients got intravenous ivuxolimab at one of six dose levels (0.01-10 mg/kg).

Study-wide findings and caveats: Expanded clones tended on average to be more numerous among CD8+ T cells than CD4+. Antigen targets of the expanded peripheral T cells went undetermined. Low normalized T-cell clonal expansion also characterized some of the nonresponders.

Generated by immunoSEQ multiplex PCR, the TCRdb table keeps only in-frame clones and is missing some. The data contain roughly 100,000 clones, over 75% of them singletons. CDR3 length: 14 residues. Trimming pared 5 bases from V and 2 bases from J, leaving 13 bases between. Germline CDR1 reads GTSNPN; CDR2 reads SVGIG (reference sequence). The table lists this clone with a few counts. Antigen unknown. The sample consisted of CD4+ or CD8+ T cells sorted from blood, taken in a trial of the OX40 agonist ivuxolimab. The TCR originated in an adult with an advanced solid tumor such as melanoma, head and neck, liver or kidney cancer. The rearrangement links TRBV30 to TRBJ1-5, with D perhaps matching TRBD1 (5 bases). CDR3: CAWGAGTGNQPQHF. DNA of the CDR3: TGTGCCTGGGGAGCCGGGACGGGCAATCAGCCCCAGCATTTT.